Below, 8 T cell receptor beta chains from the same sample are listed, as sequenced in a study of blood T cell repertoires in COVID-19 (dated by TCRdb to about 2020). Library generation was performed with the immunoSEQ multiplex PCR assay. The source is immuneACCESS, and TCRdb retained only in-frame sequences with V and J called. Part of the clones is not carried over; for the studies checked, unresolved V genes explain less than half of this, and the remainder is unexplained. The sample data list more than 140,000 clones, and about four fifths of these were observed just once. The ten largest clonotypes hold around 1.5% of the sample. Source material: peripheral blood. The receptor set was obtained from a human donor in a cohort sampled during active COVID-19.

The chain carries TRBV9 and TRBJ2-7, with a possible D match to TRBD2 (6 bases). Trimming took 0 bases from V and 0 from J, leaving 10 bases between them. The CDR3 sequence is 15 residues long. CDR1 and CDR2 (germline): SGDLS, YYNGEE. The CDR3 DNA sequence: TGTGCCAGCAGCGTAGGGGGGACTCCCTCCTACGAGCAGTACTTC. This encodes CASSVGGTPSYEQYF.

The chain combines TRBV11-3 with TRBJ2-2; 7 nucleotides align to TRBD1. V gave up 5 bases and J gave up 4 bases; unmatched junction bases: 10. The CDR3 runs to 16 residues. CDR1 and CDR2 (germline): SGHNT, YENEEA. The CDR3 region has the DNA TGTGCCAGCAGCACCCAGACAGGGACCTCCACCGGGGAGCTGTTTTTT. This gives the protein CASSTQTGTSTGELFF. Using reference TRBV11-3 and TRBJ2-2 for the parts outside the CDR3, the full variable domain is EAGVVQSPRYKIIEKKQPVAFWCNPISGHNTLYWYLQNLGQGPELLIRYENEEAVDDSQLPKDRFSAERLKGVDSTLKIQPAELGDSAVYLCASSTQTGTSTGELFFGEGSRLTVL.

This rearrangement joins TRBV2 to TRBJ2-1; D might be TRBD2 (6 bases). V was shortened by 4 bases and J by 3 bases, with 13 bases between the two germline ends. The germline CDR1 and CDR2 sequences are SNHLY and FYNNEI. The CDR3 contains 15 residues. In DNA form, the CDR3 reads TGTGCCAGCAGTGGGCTGGGACTCGTCTACAATGAGCAGTTCTTC. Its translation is CASSGLGLVYNEQFF.

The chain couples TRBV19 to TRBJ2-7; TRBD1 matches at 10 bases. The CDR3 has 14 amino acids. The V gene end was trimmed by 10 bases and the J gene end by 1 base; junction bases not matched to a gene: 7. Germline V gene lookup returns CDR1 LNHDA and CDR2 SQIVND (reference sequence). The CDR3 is CATRTGGISYEQYF. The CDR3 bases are TGTGCCACCAGGACAGGGGGTATTTCCTACGAGCAGTACTTC.

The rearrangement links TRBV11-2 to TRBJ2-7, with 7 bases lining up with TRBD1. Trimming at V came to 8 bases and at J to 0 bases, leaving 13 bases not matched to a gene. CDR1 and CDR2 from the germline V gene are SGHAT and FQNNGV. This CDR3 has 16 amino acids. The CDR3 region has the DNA TGTGCCAGCGCAGCTATAATCGGACAGGCCTCCTACGAGCAGTACTTC. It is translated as CASAAIIGQASYEQYF.

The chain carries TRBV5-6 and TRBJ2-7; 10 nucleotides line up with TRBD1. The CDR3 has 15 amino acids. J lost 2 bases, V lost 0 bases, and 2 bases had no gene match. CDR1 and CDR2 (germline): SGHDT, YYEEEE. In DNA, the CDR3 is TGTGCCAGCAGCTTGGTGGGGACAGGGGCCTACGAGCAGTACTTC. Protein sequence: CASSLVGTGAYEQYF.

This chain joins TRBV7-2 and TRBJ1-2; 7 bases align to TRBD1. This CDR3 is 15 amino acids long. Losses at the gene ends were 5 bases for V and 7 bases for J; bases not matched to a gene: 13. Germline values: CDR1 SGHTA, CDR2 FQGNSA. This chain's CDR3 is CASSPPGQGVFGYTF. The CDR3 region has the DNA TGTGCCAGCAGCCCTCCTGGGCAGGGGGTCTTTGGCTACACCTTC.

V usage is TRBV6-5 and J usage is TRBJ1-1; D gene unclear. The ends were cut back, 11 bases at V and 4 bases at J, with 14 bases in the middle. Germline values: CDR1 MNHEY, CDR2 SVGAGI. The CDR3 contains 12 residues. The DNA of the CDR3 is TGTGCCGTGGTCGGGGTGAGCACTGAAGCTTTCTTT. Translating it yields CAVVGVSTEAFF.